A single sample is the source of the 14 T cell receptor beta chains below, sequenced in a study of blood T cell repertoires in COVID-19. Data came from immunoSEQ multiplex PCR; TCRdb stores just in-frame clones and leaves some out. The profile shows roughly 110,000 clones, 65% to 85% of them singletons. The sequencing sample was made of peripheral blood. The source of these receptors is a woman aged 70-85 years with acute or convalescent COVID-19.

This rearrangement joins TRBV11-2 to TRBJ1-6, with D unresolved. Trimming removed 1 base from V and 8 bases from J, with 6 bases in between. The CDR3 is made up of 13 amino acids. Per the germline V gene, CDR1 is SGHAT and CDR2 is FQNNGV. CDR3 sequence reads: CASSLATDSPLHF. The DNA for the CDR3 is TGTGCCAGCAGCTTAGCCACAGATTCACCCCTCCACTTT.

This clone was observed a few times. The chain recombines TRBV5-5 with TRBJ1-5, with D unresolved. The germline gives CDR1 SGHKS, CDR2 YYEKEE (reference sequence). The V end was cut by 0 bases, the J end by 5 bases, with 9 bases between. This CDR3 has 14 amino acids. The CDR3 sequence is CASSLAEGYQPQHF. The CDR3 DNA is TGTGCCAGCAGCTTGGCCGAGGGTTATCAGCCCCAGCATTTT.

The chain carries TRBV4-2 and TRBJ1-2; 8 bases fit TRBD1. V trimming: 4 bases; J trimming: 2 bases; junction bases outside the gene matches: 6. The V gene's germline CDR1 is LGHNA and CDR2 YNFKEQ. The CDR3 extends over 15 amino acids. The chain's CDR3 is CASSRDRGSNYGYTF. In DNA, the CDR3 is TGTGCCAGCAGCCGTGACAGGGGAAGCAACTATGGCTACACCTTC.

The CDR3 is CASSLTPITGSNYGYTF. The CDR3 DNA is TGTGCCAGCAGCTTGACCCCTATAACAGGGAGTAACTATGGCTACACCTTC. V is TRBV5-5 and J is TRBJ1-2; D might be TRBD1 (6 bases). Trimming removed 1 base at V and 1 base at J, with 17 bases between. Germline V CDR1 and CDR2: SGHKS, YYEKEE (reference sequence). The CDR3 spans 17 residues.

The CDR3 loop is CASSPPPAGNTEAFF. In DNA, the CDR3 is TGTGCCAGCAGCCCTCCCCCGGCAGGGAACACTGAAGCTTTCTTT. The chain employs TRBV7-2 and TRBJ1-1; no reliable D call. This CDR3 contains 15 residues. Between the trimmed V and J ends, which lost 5 bases and 1 base, there was a span of 14 bases. The germline gives CDR1 SGHTA, CDR2 FQGNSA.

The V and J genes are TRBV12-5 and TRBJ1-1; D uncertain. Germline V gene data show CDR1 as LGHNT and CDR2 as FRNRAP. The CDR3 has 12 residues. The V gene lost 5 bases and the J gene lost 11 bases, with 15 bases spanning the gap. CDR3 coding DNA: TGTGCTAGTGGTCCGGTGTTTCAGGTGGCTTTCTTT. This codes for CASGPVFQVAFF.

There are a few counts of this clone. The DNA of the CDR3 is TGCGCCAGCAGAGCAAGGGGGCGCGAAAACATTCAGTACTTC. Translating gives CASRARGRENIQYF. J is TRBJ2-4 and V is TRBV5-1; 7 bases are a match to TRBD1. This CDR3 spans 14 amino acids. CDR1 and CDR2 (germline): SGHRS, YFSETQ. Trimming cost V 5 bases and J 5 bases; bases outside gene matches: 7.

The chain links TRBV3-1 (or the pseudogene TRBV3-2) to TRBJ2-3; maybe TRBD2 (7 bases). V dropped 3 bases and J dropped 3 bases, with 16 bases sitting between them. The germline CDR1 and CDR2 sequences are LGHDT and YNNKEL (reference sequence). The CDR3 length is 16 residues. The CDR3 loop is CASSQRGGGRTDTQYF. CDR3 sequence (DNA): TGTGCCAGCAGCCAGAGAGGGGGGGGAAGGACAGATACGCAGTATTTT.

This chain connects TRBV6-5 to TRBJ2-3, with D hard to call. Germline assignment: CDR1 MNHEY and CDR2 SVGAGI. Trimming cost V 6 bases and J 3 bases, with 4 bases left between them. The CDR3 consists of 11 residues. CDR3 sequence reads: CASRRTDTQYF. CDR3 DNA: TGTGCCAGCAGACGGACAGATACGCAGTATTTT.

The chain links TRBV5-4 to TRBJ2-3; D gene ambiguous. The CDR3 loop spans 12 amino acids. From germline, CDR1 is SGHNT and CDR2 YYREEE (reference sequence). V shed 5 bases and J shed 2 bases, with 6 bases lying between them. The CDR3 region is CASRLDTDTQYF. Here the CDR3 DNA reads TGTGCCAGCAGATTAGACACAGATACGCAGTATTTT.

The chain is built from TRBV11-3 and TRBJ2-1; D perhaps matches TRBD2 (6 bases). Between the trimmed V and J ends, which lost 3 bases and 0 bases, there was a span of 9 bases. CDR1 and CDR2 from the germline V gene are SGHNT and YENEEA. CDR3 length equals 15 residues. CDR3 region: CASSFLSGSYNEQFF. CDR3 coding DNA: TGTGCCAGCAGCTTCCTTAGCGGCTCCTACAATGAGCAGTTCTTC.

The J gene is TRBJ2-5, the V gene TRBV7-8; perhaps TRBD1 as D (5 bases). The CDR3 runs 13 residues. The V gene's germline CDR1 is SGHVS and CDR2 FQNEAQ. Trimming removed 5 bases at V and 5 bases at J, with 12 bases between. The CDR3 DNA reads TGTGCCAGCAGCGCTGCAGGGATCGAGACCCAGTACTTC. Translating it yields CASSAAGIETQYF.

The chain has TRBV18 and TRBJ2-2; TRBD1 might be the D (5 bases). Germline CDR1 is KGHSH and CDR2 is LQKENI. The CDR3 is made up of 16 amino acids. Trimming removed 3 bases from V and 0 bases from J, with 11 bases in between. The CDR3 is CASSPRGFANTGELFF. The CDR3 region has the DNA TGTGCCAGCTCACCTAGGGGTTTCGCGAACACCGGGGAGCTGTTTTTT.

The chain employs TRBV19 and TRBJ1-2; D is perhaps TRBD1 (5 bases). The V gene's germline CDR1 is LNHDA and CDR2 SQIVND (reference sequence). This CDR3 is built from 14 residues. V was trimmed by 5 bases and J by 4 bases, leaving 14 bases between them. The CDR3 loop is CASSFTTESYGYTF. The CDR3 DNA is TGTGCCAGTAGTTTTACGACAGAGAGCTATGGCTACACCTTC.